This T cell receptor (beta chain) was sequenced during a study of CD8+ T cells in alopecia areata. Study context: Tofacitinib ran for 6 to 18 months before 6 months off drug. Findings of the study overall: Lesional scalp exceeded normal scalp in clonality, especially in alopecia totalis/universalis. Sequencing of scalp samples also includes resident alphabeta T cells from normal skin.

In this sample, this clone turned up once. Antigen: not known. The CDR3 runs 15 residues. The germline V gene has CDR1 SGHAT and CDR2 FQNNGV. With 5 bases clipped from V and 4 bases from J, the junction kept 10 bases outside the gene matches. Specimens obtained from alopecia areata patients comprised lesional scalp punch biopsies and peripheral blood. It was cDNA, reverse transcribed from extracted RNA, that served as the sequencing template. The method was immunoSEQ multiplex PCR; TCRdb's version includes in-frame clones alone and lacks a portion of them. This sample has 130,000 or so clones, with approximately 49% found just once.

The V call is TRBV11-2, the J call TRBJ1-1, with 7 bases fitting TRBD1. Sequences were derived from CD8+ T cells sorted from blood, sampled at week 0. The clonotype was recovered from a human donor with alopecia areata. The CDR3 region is CASSPRDRQGTEAFF. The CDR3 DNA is TGTGCCAGCAGCCCCCGAGATAGACAGGGCACTGAAGCTTTCTTT. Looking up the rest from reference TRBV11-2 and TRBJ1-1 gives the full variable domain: EAGVAQSPRYKIIEKRQSVAFWCNPISGHATLYWYQQILGQGPKLLIQFQNNGVVDDSQLPKDRFSAERLKGVDSTLKIQPAKLEDSAVYLCASSPRDRQGTEAFFGQGTRLTVV.